This TCR beta chain originates from a study of shared clonotypes between healthy human individuals (dated by TCRdb to between 2020 and 2021). For context, the study as a whole: Three men and two women, aged 18 to 49 years, made up the cohort. To estimate repertoire size and how much clonotypes are shared between individuals, the study performed deep sequencing of blood TCR repertoires from roughly five healthy adults. To increase sequencing depth and limit assay-specific biases, TCR repertoire library preparation and sequencing were carried out by different laboratories using diverse techniques. Each donor's leukapheresis produced roughly between about 0.9 and 9.5 billion PBMCs. General findings and caveats noted by the study authors: Sampling was limited to blood, and TCR repertoires in tissue likely differ from TCR repertoires in blood. Pairwise subsampling led to the expectation that sequencing depth would affect the degree of clonotype sharing among donors. Because the study included a small number of donors, the genetic and exposure-history diversity represented was limited.

From the cysteine up to the phenylalanine, the CDR3 has a length of 15 residues. Only CDR3 DNA remains: 45 bases, in frame from the first base. V is cut back by 5 bases and J by 5 bases, with 6 bases in the junction unmatched. The germline V gene encodes CDR1 SGHTA and CDR2 FQGNSA. Using the deep immunoSEQ assay, TCR CDR3 regions were amplified from genomic DNA by multiplex PCR. Extracted genomic DNA from each cell subset was spread evenly across all wells of several immunoSEQ 96-well plates, with each plate serving as a replicate. Each replicate PCR for unsorted PBMC received 250 to 300 ng genomic DNA, equal to 30,000 or so T cell genomes. Ten immunoSEQ deep assay plates were used to sequence unsorted PBMC genomic DNA. Purified libraries were measured with a Qubit 3.0 fluorometer, size-checked on a Bioanalyzer 2100, and measured again with the KAPA Library Quantification kit. Each immunoSEQ 96-well plate was sequenced on its own single-read 150-cycle Illumina NextSeq 550 flow cell. The published analysis was carried out like this. Because the immunoSEQ output held only junctional sequences and lacked quality scores, the filtering could not match the filtering applied to full-length reads. To assign V/J genes and CDR3, sequences were annotated against IMGT germline references using PyIR, a Python wrapper for IgBLAST v1.9. Reads were filtered out if the reads had weak V/J assignments (E-value above 1e-6), no CDR3, stop codons, out-of-frame junctions, or ambiguous translated residues. V3J clonotypes were defined as sequences sharing the same inferred V gene, J gene, and CDR3 amino acid sequence. Percentage overlap between repertoires was computed as shared unique clonotypes divided by the size of the smaller repertoire. Richness of each repertoire was evaluated using RTK rarefaction, the Chao1 estimator, and Recon v2.1 estimates of unobserved clonotypes. In its TCRdb copy, this immuneACCESS table keeps in-frame sequences only and misses some clones. Where compared with another copy, unresolved V genes explain less than half of these, and the others have no known cause. V, J and clone size derive from that table, while D and trimming were established from the DNA sequence. Recorded for this sample are under 600,000 clones; about 80% of them occurred a single time. Around 12% of the sample rests with the top ten.

Healthy HIV-negative adults with no recently reported acute infections or vaccinations were included as donors. Only Caucasian adults living in Nashville, Tennessee, USA were represented among the donors. For unsorted samples, some 90 million PBMCs were counted, and genomic DNA was extracted using the QIAamp DNA Blood Mini kit. Blood was collected by leukapheresis, and PBMCs were isolated by Ficoll-Histopaque density gradient centrifugation and then cryopreserved in liquid nitrogen vapor phase. As to this clone: What this receptor recognizes is not known. One base away there is no much larger clone; base qualities are not given.

The sample comprised PBMCs. The origin of this receptor is a middle-aged woman in good health. Some clones in this sample may be carry-over from other donors' samples. The chain is encoded by TRBV7-2 joined to TRBJ2-7; 13 central bases correspond to TRBD2. The sequenced DNA is TGTGCCAGCAGCGCGGGACTAGCGGGATTCCACGAGCAGTACTTC. This sequence encodes CASSAGLAGFHEQYF.